These 25 T cell receptor beta chains were sequenced from one sample in a study of T cells in Graves' hyperthyroidism and ophthalmopathy. Researchers amplified the TCR beta CDR3 regions from RNA transcripts. Carried out on the TCR CDR3, a first-round RT-PCR used the HTBI primer set. TCRdb passed the multiplex PCR reads through MiXCR, listing each CDR3 protein once. Among 480,000 or so distinct CDR3 sequences listed, 46% were seen once. The sample was peripheral blood or thyroid tissue (not recorded which). The receptors here all came from an adult woman with Graves' disease, either hyperthyroidism or ophthalmopathy (not recorded which).

The V gene is TRBV6-2 or TRBV6-3, the J gene TRBJ2-7; 13 bases are shared with TRBD2. The CDR3 has 16 amino acids. The junction had 10 bases not matched to a gene; V was cut back by 7 bases and J by 4 bases. Germline V gene lookup returns CDR1 MNHEY and CDR2 SVGEGT. The CDR3 loop reads CASKRRTSGSWYEQYF. The CDR3 coding sequence is TGTGCCAGCAAACGACGGACTAGCGGGAGTTGGTACGAGCAGTACTTC.

This clonotype was recorded a few times. At one boundary the junction diverges from the germline segment, which might be a read error. The J gene is TRBJ1-1, the V gene TRBV5-1; D unclear. This CDR3 comprises 14 residues. The germline V gene has CDR1 SGHRS and CDR2 YFSETQ. Here the CDR3 DNA reads TGTGCCAGCAGCTTGGATGGCCTGAACACTGAAGCTTTCTTT. Translation: CASSLDGLNTEAFF.

The J gene is TRBJ2-7, the V gene TRBV24-1; possibly TRBD1 or TRBD2 for D (5 bases each). Germline V CDR1 and CDR2: KGHDR, SFDVKD. The V gene lost 4 bases and the J gene lost 3 bases, with 21 bases spanning the gap. The CDR3 has 17 amino acids. The CDR3 loop reads CATSDATGRDRDYEQYF. DNA of the CDR3: TGTGCCACCAGTGACGCGACGGGCCGGGACCGAGACTACGAGCAGTACTTC.

This clonotype has only a few counts. This chain links TRBV11-2 with TRBJ2-2, with 8 bases lining up with TRBD1. The CDR3 length is 14 residues. V shed 0 bases, J shed 7 bases, and the junction held 1 base outside the gene matches. CDR1 is SGHAT and CDR2 is FQNNGV in the germline V gene. The CDR3 protein is CASSLDGTGGELFF. The CDR3 region has the DNA TGTGCCAGCAGCTTAGACGGGACAGGCGGGGAGCTGTTTTTT.

The J gene is TRBJ2-6, the V gene TRBV25-1; D unclear. CDR3 length: 16 residues. Trimming took 6 bases from V and 0 from J, leaving 12 bases between them. Germline lookup yields CDR1 MGHDK and CDR2 SYGVNS. The CDR3 DNA reads TGTGCCAGCAGCATAGGTTTGGCCTCTGGGGCCAACGTCCTGACTTTC. This codes for CASSIGLASGANVLTF.

The chain joins TRBV20-1 to TRBJ1-3; D is unclear. This CDR3 has 16 residues. Trimming left V 1 base short and J 3 bases short, with 16 bases between. Germline CDR1 and CDR2: DFQATT and SNEGSKA (reference sequence). CDR3 in DNA: TGCAGTGCTAGAGGTGGGGTTGGAAGACGTGGAAACACCATATATTTT. This encodes CSARGGVGRRGNTIYF.

The chain is built from TRBV7-8 and TRBJ1-6, with 7 bases aligning to TRBD1. The CDR3 spans 14 residues. V gave up 1 base and J gave up 12 bases; unmatched junction bases: 6. Germline V gives CDR1 SGHVS, CDR2 FQNEAQ. CDR3 amino acids: CASSLGASGGPLHF. The CDR3 DNA reads TGTGCCAGCAGCTTAGGGGCCTCAGGGGGACCCCTCCACTTT.

This clonotype was detected ten times or more. This chain links TRBV14 with TRBJ1-3; no reliable D call. The germline V gene encodes CDR1 SGHDN and CDR2 FVKESK. The CDR3 covers 12 residues. The V end was cut by 1 base, the J end by 5 bases, with 3 bases between. CDR3 in amino acids: CASSQARNTIYF. The CDR3 nucleotides are TGTGCCAGCAGCCAAGCCCGAAACACCATATATTTT.

V and J are TRBV6-5 and TRBJ2-5, with 7 bases matching TRBD1. The CDR3 runs 13 residues. Looked up from germline, CDR1 is MNHEY and CDR2 is SVGAGI. Unmatched junction bases numbered 10, after V lost 10 bases and J lost 5 bases. In DNA form, the CDR3 reads TGTGCCACCCTGACAGGGTTATGGGAGACCCAGTACTTC. Translating it yields CATLTGLWETQYF.

The rearrangement uses TRBV6-4 and TRBJ1-2, with D hard to call. Germline V gene data show CDR1 as MRHNA and CDR2 as SNTAGT. The CDR3 consists of 13 residues. V was pared by 3 bases and J by 1 base, with 6 bases between. The CDR3 nucleotides read TGTGCCAGCAGTGAGCTAATTAACTATGGCTACACCTTC. Its protein is CASSELINYGYTF.

In this sample, this clonotype turned up a few times. The genes are TRBV7-2 and TRBJ2-7; TRBD2 might be the D (6 bases). Trimming took off 5 bases at V and 5 bases at J, with 19 bases between the two ends. The CDR3 is 15 residues long. Germline V gene data show CDR1 as SGHTA and CDR2 as FQGNSA. CDR3 bases: TGTGCCAGCAGCCCTGGGACTCACCGGCAAGACGAGCAGTACTTC. Residues: CASSPGTHRQDEQYF.

Ten or more counts support this clonotype. The chain has TRBV20-1 and TRBJ2-7, with D tentatively TRBD2 (5 bases). V was trimmed by 6 bases and J by 3 bases, leaving 12 bases between them. The length of the CDR3 is 12 residues. The V gene's germline CDR1 is DFQATT and CDR2 SNEGSKA (reference sequence). The CDR3 is CSASGLNYEQYF. The CDR3 coding sequence is TGCAGTGCGTCCGGACTTAACTACGAGCAGTACTTC.

The J gene is TRBJ1-5, the V gene TRBV3-1; TRBD1 is a possible D gene (5 bases). The germline V gene has CDR1 LGHDT and CDR2 YNNKEL (reference sequence). The length of the CDR3 is 15 residues. V lost 2 bases and J lost 5, with 13 bases in between. DNA of the CDR3: TGTGCCAGCAGCCAAAATGGGGGGTCCCATCAGCCCCAGCATTTT. This translates into CASSQNGGSHQPQHF.

This clonotype occurred many times. This chain links TRBV6-5 with TRBJ1-1; D may be TRBD1 (5 bases). The V gene's germline CDR1 is MNHEY and CDR2 SVGAGI. The CDR3 loop spans 15 amino acids. V dropped 0 bases and J dropped 0 bases, with 8 bases sitting between them. The CDR3 loop reads CASSYSGTVNTEAFF. In nucleotides, the CDR3 is TGTGCCAGCAGTTACTCCGGGACGGTGAACACTGAAGCTTTCTTT.

The gene calls are TRBV25-1 and TRBJ1-1, with D tentatively TRBD1 (6 bases). CDR1 and CDR2 from the germline V gene are MGHDK and SYGVNS. The CDR3 spans 15 residues. With 1 base removed from V and 2 bases from J, the gap between germline ends came to 11 bases. CDR3 protein: CASSEFRGINTEAFF. The CDR3 nucleotides are TGTGCCAGCAGTGAATTTAGGGGGATTAACACTGAAGCTTTCTTT.

This clonotype has a count of ten or more. This chain uses TRBV14 with TRBJ1-1; 10 nucleotides match TRBD1. CDR3 length equals 14 residues. V shed 5 bases and J 6 bases; nucleotides not matched to a gene: 6. Germline CDR1 reads SGHDN; CDR2 reads FVKESK. CDR3 nucleotide sequence: TGTGCCAGCAGCGCCCGGGACAGGGGACCTGAAGCTTTCTTT. Encoded protein: CASSARDRGPEAFF.

There are a few counts of this clonotype. The chain combines TRBV15 with TRBJ2-7, with a possible D match to TRBD2 (6 bases). CDR3 length: 15 amino acids. V lost 5 bases, J lost 3 bases, and 17 bases lay in between. Germline CDR1 LNHNV, CDR2 YYDKDF (reference sequence). The CDR3 loop is CATSSPGRDFYEQYF. The CDR3 DNA reads as TGTGCCACCAGCTCCCCTGGCAGGGACTTCTACGAGCAGTACTTC. Combining the CDR3 with reference TRBV15 and TRBJ2-7 gives the whole variable domain DAMVIQNPRYQVTQFGKPVTLSCSQTLNHNVMYWYQQKSSQAPKLLFHYYDKDFNNEADTPDNFQSRRPNTSFCFLDIRSPGLGDTAMYLCATSSPGRDFYEQYFGPGTRLTVT.

The CDR3 loop reads CASSEELGGSYGYTF. The CDR3 coding sequence is TGTGCCAGCAGTGAAGAATTAGGGGGCAGCTATGGCTACACCTTC. J is TRBJ1-2 and V is TRBV2; 7 nucleotides line up with TRBD1. The germline gives CDR1 SNHLY, CDR2 FYNNEI. This CDR3 region has 15 residues. The trim removed 1 base at V and 4 bases at J, leaving 6 bases unmatched. The entire variable domain, with the rest obtained from reference TRBV2 and TRBJ1-2, is as follows: EPEVTQTPSHQVTQMGQEVILRCVPISNHLYFYWYRQILGQKVEFLVSFYNNEISEKSEIFDDQFSVERPDGSNFTLKIRSTKLEDSAMYFCASSEELGGSYGYTFGSGTRLTVV.

This chain uses TRBV6-1 with TRBJ1-1; 11 bases agree with TRBD1. Germline assignment: CDR1 MNHNS and CDR2 SASEGT. This CDR3 has 14 residues. V gave up 6 bases and J gave up 8 bases; unmatched junction bases: 8. CDR3 in amino acids: CASRGQGALQEAFF. The CDR3 nucleotides are TGTGCCAGCAGAGGACAGGGGGCCCTTCAAGAAGCTTTCTTT.

This chain joins TRBV15 and TRBJ2-5, with D uncertain. V shed 5 bases and J shed 5 bases, with 18 bases lying between them. Germline V gene lookup returns CDR1 LNHNV and CDR2 YYDKDF (reference sequence). The CDR3 length is 15 residues. The CDR3 region is CATSPPRSYNETQYF. The CDR3 coding sequence is TGTGCCACCAGCCCCCCGCGGTCCTACAATGAGACCCAGTACTTC.

This rearrangement joins TRBV12-3 or TRBV12-4 to TRBJ1-1, with 10 bases aligning to TRBD1. CDR3 length: 13 amino acids. V was clipped by 3 bases and J by 11 bases; unmatched bases: 6. The CDR3 sequence is CASSLGGQGGAFF. Here the CDR3 DNA reads TGTGCCAGCAGTTTGGGAGGACAGGGGGGGGCTTTCTTT.

This clonotype was recorded at least ten times. The chain couples TRBV15 to TRBJ2-5; D may be TRBD2 (5 bases). Trimming pared 0 bases from V and 5 bases from J, leaving 13 bases between. The CDR3 contains 15 residues. The germline V gene encodes CDR1 LNHNV and CDR2 YYDKDF (reference sequence). CDR3 region: CATSRDSLARETQYF. CDR3 DNA sequence: TGTGCCACCAGCAGAGATTCGCTAGCACGGGAGACCCAGTACTTC. Looking up the rest from reference TRBV15 and TRBJ2-5 gives the full variable domain: DAMVIQNPRYQVTQFGKPVTLSCSQTLNHNVMYWYQQKSSQAPKLLFHYYDKDFNNEADTPDNFQSRRPNTSFCFLDIRSPGLGDTAMYLCATSRDSLARETQYFGPGTRLLVL.

This clonotype was counted between two and nine times. This chain connects TRBV30 to TRBJ2-2; D not resolved. With 4 bases removed from V and 7 bases from J, the gap between germline ends came to 10 bases. The CDR3 is 12 amino acids. Germline V gene sequence: CDR1 GTSNPN, CDR2 SVGIG (reference sequence). The CDR3 spells CAWNWVVGELFF. CDR3 DNA: TGTGCCTGGAATTGGGTAGTCGGGGAGCTGTTTTTT.

This chain uses TRBV29-1 with TRBJ1-1, with a possible D match to TRBD1 (6 bases). Germline-derived CDR1 and CDR2 are SQVTM and ANQGSEA. There are 14 residues in the CDR3. V lost 1 base to trimming and J lost 5 bases, with 14 bases between them. The CDR3 nucleotides read TGCAGCGTTGAAGGGGGTAGGGGGGGGACTGAAGCTTTCTTT. Translated: CSVEGGRGGTEAFF.

The chain has TRBV6-5 and TRBJ1-5; no clear D gene. Germline V gives CDR1 MNHEY, CDR2 SVGAGI. V was shortened by 7 bases and J by 3 bases, with 7 bases between the two germline ends. The CDR3 covers 12 residues. The CDR3 reads CASNTNNQPQHF. The CDR3 DNA follows: TGTGCCAGCAACACCAACAATCAGCCCCAGCATTTT.